The rows below give T cell receptor beta chains drawn from one sample of a study of identifying expanded T cells in peripheral blood. Method: immunoSEQ multiplex PCR; TCRdb's copy keeps in-frame clones and lacks some. The sample lists roughly 92,000 clones, around 89% occurring once. The sample consisted of blood. Every receptor here comes from a person between 18 and 75 years old in good health. The conserved cysteine and the conserved F or W are not part of the CDR3 here. A D gene is named only where the DNA matches it firmly.

j_call | d_call | v_call | cdr3_aa
TRBJ2-3 | . | TRBV10-2 | ASRAGGTQY
TRBJ2-2 | . | TRBV7-9 | ASSPPGGQTGELF
TRBJ1-2 | TRBD1 | TRBV7-2 | ASSLGQGRTYGYT
TRBJ1-4 | . | TRBV28 | ASSNQGVRGEKLF
TRBJ1-2 | TRBD1 | TRBV29-1 | SVGRDRALLGGYT
TRBJ1-4 | . | TRBV7-2 | ASSLFQGRRTEKLF
TRBJ2-4 | TRBD1 | TRBV6-1 | ASSEGTGGVNIQY
TRBJ1-1 | TRBD1 | TRBV11-1 | ASSPTGQEAF
TRBJ2-2 | . | TRBV30 | ACSLSRGGELF
TRBJ2-5 | . | TRBV13 | ASSLVQGGETQY
TRBJ1-1 | . | TRBV19 | ASSTHRARGKNTEAF
TRBJ1-4 | TRBD1 | TRBV6-5 | ASSYTRQGGELF
TRBJ2-1 | . | TRBV4-1 | ASSQGLFVRGRDEQF
TRBJ2-5 | TRBD2 | TRBV29-1 | SARERGPPGTQY
TRBJ2-5 | . | TRBV7-2 | ASSLVRETQY
TRBJ2-2 | . | TRBV5-5 | ASSPPGTGELF
TRBJ2-7 | . | TRBV5-6 | ASSLAQAGMDEQY
TRBJ1-1 | . | TRBV18 | ASSPSTVNTEAF
TRBJ1-5 | . | TRBV10-3 | AISEQGSGNQPQH
TRBJ2-1 | . | TRBV11-2 | ASILDPGVTPNEQF
TRBJ1-6 | . | TRBV6-5 | ASSYSRGTNSPLH
TRBJ2-7 | TRBD1 | TRBV11-2 | ASSLPGGGYEQY
TRBJ1-1 | . | TRBV29-1 | SAGQNTEAF
TRBJ1-5 | . | TRBV2 | ASSHGMTSNQPQH